Below are 28 T cell receptor beta chains sequenced from a single sample in a study of T cell repertoires in cytomegalovirus infection (dated by TCRdb to the late 2010s). Taken with the paper, the label for treatment or condition translates to: in vitro stimulation with specific CMV peptide epitopes to enrich CMV-specific T cells. Sequencing used an Illumina HiSeq 1500. In TCRdb, the public reads were trimmed at Q25 with fastp and aligned with MiXCR, with productive beta chains retained. Under each unique CDR3 protein, matching rows form one entry showing the most common genes and DNA. This sample lists 340,000 or so distinct CDR3 sequences; more than 20% were detected once. The ten largest account for roughly 15% of the sample. These receptors' targets are unknown. The sample in question was cultured PBMCs, obtained from culture after CMV antigen stimulation. The origin of the receptors is a human donor in good health (CMV status not recorded). Some clones in this sample may be carry-over from other donors' samples.

The sample holds a few counts of this clonotype. The V gene is TRBV7-2, the J gene TRBJ2-7, with 11 bases matching TRBD2. V lost 1 base to trimming and J lost 7 bases; unmatched junction nucleotides: 6. This CDR3 is built from 15 residues. CDR1 is SGHTA, CDR2 FQGNSA, per germline. CDR3 amino acids: CASSLVTSGALEQYF. CDR3 DNA: TGTGCCAGCAGCTTAGTGACTAGCGGGGCTCTGGAGCAGTACTTC.

This clonotype was observed at least ten times. The V and J genes are TRBV7-9 and TRBJ1-3; D uncertain. CDR1 is SEHNR and CDR2 is FQNEAQ in the germline V gene (reference sequence). The CDR3 length is 13 residues. Deletions cut 4 bases from V and 1 base from J, with 5 bases between. The CDR3 here is CASSSQSGNTIYF. The CDR3 coding sequence is TGTGCCAGCAGCTCACAATCTGGAAACACCATATATTTT. The whole variable domain, filled in from reference TRBV7-9 and TRBJ1-3, reads DTGVSQNPRHKITKRGQNVTFRCDPISEHNRLYWYRQTLGQGPEFLTYFQNEAQLEKSRLLSDRFSAERPKGSFSTLEIQRTEQGDSAMYLCASSSQSGNTIYFGEGSWLTVV.

The chain uses TRBV6-5 and TRBJ2-5, with D uncertain. Trimming took off 0 bases at V and 5 bases at J, with 7 bases between the two ends. This CDR3 is 13 amino acids long. Germline V gives CDR1 MNHEY, CDR2 SVGAGI. The CDR3 reads CASSYSRVETQYF. The CDR3 DNA reads TGTGCCAGCAGTTACTCTCGGGTGGAGACCCAGTACTTC.

The rearrangement joins TRBV24-1 to TRBJ2-5; 7 nucleotides agree with TRBD1. The germline V gene encodes CDR1 KGHDR and CDR2 SFDVKD. The CDR3 runs to 17 residues. V trimming: 4 bases; J trimming: 5 bases; junction bases outside the gene matches: 15. DNA of the CDR3: TGTGCCACCAGTGAAGCGACAGGGTTGGCAAGTGGGGAGACCCAGTACTTC. It is translated as CATSEATGLASGETQYF.

This clonotype was detected a few times. The chain couples TRBV7-2 to TRBJ2-5; D is undetermined. Germline assignment: CDR1 SGHTA and CDR2 FQGNSA. V lost 6 bases, J lost 5 bases, and 4 bases lay in between. The CDR3 loop spans 10 amino acids. CDR3 loop: CASRLETQYF. The CDR3 DNA is TGTGCCAGCAGACTCGAGACCCAGTACTTC.

This clonotype was counted at least ten times. This chain uses TRBV4-1 with TRBJ2-7; no firm D call. The CDR3 loop spans 13 amino acids. The V and J ends lost 4 bases and 3 bases respectively, with 10 bases between them. Germline values: CDR1 MGHRA, CDR2 YSYEKL. CDR3 sequence (DNA): TGCGCCAGCAGCCTCGCCAAGGGCTACGAGCAGTACGTC. Protein product: CASSLAKGYEQYV.

This clonotype was seen only a few times. The rearrangement links TRBV12-3 or TRBV12-4 to TRBJ2-1; the D gene could be TRBD1 or TRBD2 (8 bases each). Trimming pared 5 bases from V and 14 bases from J, leaving 19 bases between. This CDR3 has 13 amino acids. The CDR3 spells CASSRGGTGWKFF. Written as DNA, the CDR3 is TGTGCCAGCAGTCGGGGGGGGACAGGTTGGAAGTTCTTC.

The chain carries TRBV4-3 and TRBJ1-2; TRBD1 agrees at 9 bases. CDR3 length: 13 amino acids. Trimming cost V 3 bases and J 8 bases; bases outside gene matches: 4. The germline V gene has CDR1 LGHNA and CDR2 YSLEER. The CDR3 region is CASSHGQGQGYTF. CDR3 DNA: TGCGCCAGCAGCCACGGACAGGGGCAAGGCTACACCTTC.

There are a few counts of this clonotype. J is TRBJ2-2 and V is TRBV4-1; the match to TRBD2 covers 9 bases. The CDR3 is made up of 18 amino acids. Trimming removed 4 bases from V and 1 base from J; junction bases left unmatched: 10. Germline V gives CDR1 MGHRA, CDR2 YSYEKL. In DNA form, the CDR3 reads TGCGCCAGCAGCCCGGGACTAGCCGTACGAGGGAACACCGGGGAGCTGTTTTTT. Protein: CASSPGLAVRGNTGELFF.

This clonotype is a singleton in its sample. The CDR3 region has the DNA TGCAGTGCAAGGGCCCCCAATCGAGATGAGCAGTTCTTC. Translated: CSARAPNRDEQFF. The rearrangement joins TRBV20-1 to TRBJ2-1; D uncertain. With 6 bases removed from V and 8 bases from J, the gap between germline ends came to 17 bases. The germline gives CDR1 DFQATT, CDR2 SNEGSKA (reference sequence). The CDR3 is 13 amino acids.

This clonotype was counted between two and nine times. This rearrangement joins TRBV4-3 to TRBJ2-3; 10 bases agree with TRBD2. CDR1 and CDR2 from the germline V gene are LGHNA and YSLEER. The CDR3 is 17 residues long. V trimming: 5 bases; J trimming: 6 bases; junction bases outside the gene matches: 14. The CDR3 reads CASSSHLSGRAVDTQYF. The CDR3 coding sequence is TGCGCCAGCAGCTCACATCTAAGCGGGAGGGCCGTTGATACGCAGTATTTT.

V and J are TRBV7-6 and TRBJ2-1, with D tentatively TRBD2 (5 bases). V was trimmed by 3 bases and J by 0 bases, leaving 18 bases between them. Germline CDR1 is SGHVS and CDR2 is FNYEAQ. This CDR3 is 18 amino acids long. DNA for the CDR3: TGTGCCAGCAGCTTTCCGGTTCTAGCCCGTACCTCCTACAATGAGCAGTTCTTC. This encodes CASSFPVLARTSYNEQFF.

This clonotype was seen a few times. The CDR3 DNA reads as TGCGCCAGCAGCCAAGGAGAAACCCCCTTTAGCGGGAGGAGGTACAATGAGCAGTTCTTC. Residues: CASSQGETPFSGRRYNEQFF. The chain carries TRBV4-1 and TRBJ2-1, with 10 positions matching TRBD2. CDR1 is MGHRA and CDR2 is YSYEKL in the germline V gene. This CDR3 spans 20 amino acids. V gave up 1 base and J gave up 4 bases; unmatched junction bases: 16.

Here the CDR3 reads CASSFEVQLGYEQYF. The CDR3 nucleotides read TGTGCCAGCAGTTTCGAGGTCCAGCTGGGCTACGAGCAGTACTTC. V and J are TRBV12-3 or TRBV12-4 and TRBJ2-7, with D unresolved. The CDR3 runs to 15 residues. Trimming pared 3 bases from V and 3 bases from J, leaving 15 bases between.

V is TRBV20-1 and J is TRBJ2-1; D tentatively reads TRBD1 or TRBD2 (5 bases each). Deletions cut 0 bases from V and 3 bases from J, with 12 bases between. CDR3 length: 15 amino acids. Germline V lookup: CDR1 DFQATT, CDR2 SNEGSKA (reference sequence). CDR3 sequence (DNA): TGCAGTGCTAGAGATCCCGGGGCCGGCTACAATGAGCAGTTCTTC. Translated, it gives CSARDPGAGYNEQFF.

The chain is built from TRBV29-1 and TRBJ2-1; D uncertain. CDR1 is SQVTM, CDR2 ANQGSEA, per germline. This CDR3 has 12 amino acids. V dropped 4 bases and J dropped 7 bases, with 11 bases sitting between them. CDR3 residues: CSVAQSTNEQFF. In nucleotides, the CDR3 is TGCAGCGTTGCCCAGTCTACGAATGAGCAGTTCTTC.

Here the CDR3 DNA reads TGTGCCAGCAGCAATTGGGACAGGCAAAACATTCAGTACTTC. Encoded protein: CASSNWDRQNIQYF. The J gene is TRBJ2-4, the V gene TRBV6-2 or TRBV6-3, with TRBD1 matching over 8 bases. The germline gives CDR1 MNHEY, CDR2 SVGEGT. This CDR3 comprises 14 residues. The V gene end was trimmed by 6 bases and the J gene end by 5 bases; junction bases not matched to a gene: 6.

The chain recombines TRBV20-1 with TRBJ2-5, with 7 positions matching TRBD1. Germline V gives CDR1 DFQATT, CDR2 SNEGSKA (reference sequence). J lost 4 bases, V lost 6 bases, and 14 bases had no gene match. CDR3 length: 15 residues. This CDR3 reads CSAVRQGLRIETQYF. The CDR3 bases are TGCAGTGCCGTAAGACAGGGTCTGCGTATAGAGACCCAGTACTTC.

The chain has TRBV4-3 and TRBJ2-1; 8 nucleotides match TRBD1. The germline gives CDR1 LGHNA, CDR2 YSLEER. This CDR3 spans 15 amino acids. Trimming removed 3 bases from V and 7 bases from J; junction bases left unmatched: 8. The CDR3 loop is CASSHSFGQGNEQFF. The CDR3 DNA is TGCGCCAGCAGCCACTCATTCGGACAGGGTAATGAGCAGTTCTTC.

V is TRBV25-1 and J is TRBJ2-1; 9 bases are shared with TRBD1. Germline CDR1 reads MGHDK; CDR2 reads SYGVNS. With V trimmed by 6 bases and J by 7 bases, 7 bases remained unmatched. CDR3 size: 14 residues. CDR3 nucleotides: TGTGCCAGCAGCTCGGGACAGGGTCAAAATGAGCAGTTCTTC. Translation gives CASSSGQGQNEQFF. Combining the CDR3 with reference TRBV25-1 and TRBJ2-1 gives the whole variable domain EADIYQTPRYLVIGTGKKITLECSQTMGHDKMYWYQQDPGMELHLIHYSYGVNSTEKGDLSSESTVSRIRTEHFPLTLESARPSHTSQYLCASSSGQGQNEQFFGPGTRLTVL.

This clonotype was counted ten times or more. The chain uses TRBV7-6 and TRBJ2-7, with TRBD2 matching over 9 bases. The germline gives CDR1 SGHVS, CDR2 FNYEAQ. This CDR3 spans 14 amino acids. V was pared by 0 bases and J by 4 bases, with 1 base of the junction left unmatched. The CDR3, as DNA: TGTGCCAGCAGCTTAGCTAGCGGGGGATACGAGCAGTACTTC. It encodes CASSLASGGYEQYF.

V usage is TRBV6-6 and J usage is TRBJ2-5; a weak D match, TRBD1 (5 bases). V lost 5 bases and J lost 9, with 16 bases in between. Germline V gene lookup returns CDR1 MNHNY and CDR2 SVGAGI (reference sequence). The CDR3 has 13 residues. The CDR3 DNA is TGTGCCAGCAGTATCGACAGTGGCCAGGCCCAGTACTTC. Its translation is CASSIDSGQAQYF.

The gene calls are TRBV20-1 and TRBJ2-2, with TRBD2 matching over 9 bases. This CDR3 comprises 15 residues. Germline CDR1 and CDR2: DFQATT and SNEGSKA (reference sequence). V dropped 0 bases and J dropped 2; count of bases not matched to a gene: 1. In DNA, the CDR3 is TGCAGTGCTAGAGATAGCGGGAGAAACACCGGGGAGCTGTTTTTT. Protein sequence: CSARDSGRNTGELFF.

This clonotype was counted only a few times. This chain links TRBV23-1 with TRBJ2-1; no clear D gene. TRBV23-1 is sorted into the ORF group, with uncertain function. The CDR3 is 16 residues long. V was shortened by 2 bases and J by 0 bases, with 11 bases between the two germline ends. CDR3 nucleotides: TGCGCCAGCAGTCAACCAGCGAAGAGCTCCTACAATGAGCAGTTCTTC. It translates to CASSQPAKSSYNEQFF.

This clonotype occurred a few times. The J gene is TRBJ1-5, the V gene TRBV24-1, with TRBD1 matching over 8 bases. The CDR3 covers 21 residues. Germline CDR1 and CDR2: KGHDR and SFDVKD. V gave up 0 bases and J gave up 3 bases; unmatched junction bases: 18. For the CDR3, the DNA is TGTGCCACCAGTGATTTGCCCAGTGCGGAACGGGAGGACAGGGACAATCAGCCCCAGCATTTT. Translation: CATSDLPSAEREDRDNQPQHF.

This clonotype came up a few times. The chain is built from TRBV12-3 or TRBV12-4 and TRBJ1-1; D remains ambiguous. There are 13 residues in the CDR3. The ends were cut back, 9 bases at V and 0 bases at J, with 11 bases in the middle. This CDR3 is CASLGNMNTEAFF. The CDR3 nucleotides read TGTGCCAGTCTGGGGAACATGAACACTGAAGCTTTCTTT.

This clonotype was seen more than once but under ten times. The chain links TRBV12-3 or TRBV12-4 to TRBJ2-3; 9 bases line up with TRBD2. This CDR3 is 15 amino acids long. V trimming: 3 bases; J trimming: 4 bases; junction bases outside the gene matches: 5. For the CDR3, the DNA is TGTGCCAGCAGTTTTGTAGCGGGAGTCGCAGATACGCAGTATTTT. It specifies CASSFVAGVADTQYF.

CDR3 amino acids: CASSHPQRSSGNTF. The CDR3 DNA reads TGTGCCAGCAGCCACCCCCAACGTTCTTCGGGGAACACCTTC. The rearrangement uses TRBV6-2 or TRBV6-3 and TRBJ1-2; D not certain. The CDR3 consists of 14 residues. With 6 bases removed from V and 12 bases from J, the gap between germline ends came to 23 bases. Germline CDR1 MNHEY, CDR2 SVGEGT.